The 29 T cell receptor beta chains in this list originate from one sample, sequenced in a study of long-term antiretroviral therapy in people with HIV. At survey level, the immunoSEQ assay was run in its v3.0 version. Sequencing used immunoSEQ multiplex PCR; TCRdb keeps in-frame clones, though not all of them. The table lists about 35,000 clones, roughly 94% of them singletons. The specimen comprised unsorted PBMCs, sampled 4.1 years after starting antiretroviral therapy. The receptors shown here come from a woman between 45 and 60 years old with HIV.

The genes are TRBV5-1 and TRBJ1-4; TRBD1 might be the D (5 bases). CDR1 is SGHRS and CDR2 is YFSETQ in the germline V gene. The CDR3 spans 15 residues. Deletions cut 4 bases from V and 8 bases from J, with 18 bases between. DNA of the CDR3: TGCGCCAGCAGCCCGAGCGGCAGGGTTGGCGAAAAACTGTTTTTT. It yields the protein CASSPSGRVGEKLFF. Full variable domain (missing parts from reference TRBV5-1 and TRBJ1-4): KAGVTQTPRYLIKTRGQQVTLSCSPISGHRSVSWYQQTPGQGLQFLFEYFSETQRNKGNFPGRFSGRQFSNSRSEMNVSTLELGDSALYLCASSPSGRVGEKLFFGSGTQLSVL.

CDR3: CASNWERNTIYF. CDR3 nucleotide sequence: TGTGCCAGCAATTGGGAGAGAAACACCATATATTTT. The chain carries TRBV6-1 and TRBJ1-3, with D uncertain. The CDR3 covers 12 residues. V was pared by 7 bases and J by 5 bases, with 9 bases between. Germline loops: CDR1 MNHNS, CDR2 SASEGT.

The chain is built from TRBV27 and TRBJ1-6; TRBD1 might be the D (5 bases). Trimming stripped 3 bases from V and 9 bases from J, with 18 bases between. CDR1 MNHEY and CDR2 SMNVEV come from the germline V gene (reference sequence). The CDR3 loop spans 16 amino acids. In DNA form, the CDR3 reads TGTGCCAGCAGTTTGGTAGGGACGGCACCTACTTCACCCCTCCACTTT. Encoded protein: CASSLVGTAPTSPLHF.

Turning to this clone: Other nucleotide sequences from this sample produce the same CDR3. This chain connects TRBV7-6 to TRBJ2-7; 10 bases are a match to TRBD1. The CDR3 consists of 15 residues. J gave up 4 bases and V 1 base, and 4 bases lay outside the gene matches. Germline CDR1 reads SGHVS; CDR2 reads FNYEAQ. CDR3 DNA sequence: TGTGCCAGCAGCTTAGAGCGGACAGGGGGGTACGAGCAGTACTTC. Amino acids: CASSLERTGGYEQYF. Together with reference TRBV7-6 and TRBJ2-7, the CDR3 gives the full variable domain: GAGVSQSPRYKVTKRGQDVALRCDPISGHVSLYWYRQALGQGPEFLTYFNYEAQQDKSGLPNDRFSAERPEGSISTLTIQRTEQRDSAMYRCASSLERTGGYEQYFGPGTRLTVT.

The CDR3 nucleotides are TGCAGCGTTGAAGATCCTATTGGGTATAAACAGCATTTT. Protein product: CSVEDPIGYKQHF. The chain joins TRBV29-1 to TRBJ1-5; D is unresolved. The CDR3 length is 13 residues. Per germline, CDR1 SQVTM and CDR2 ANQGSEA. Trimming removed 0 bases from V and 13 bases from J, with 16 bases in between.

The rearrangement links TRBV21-1 to TRBJ2-7. TRBV21-1 is a pseudogene segment. The CDR3 loop spans 16 amino acids. CDR3 DNA: TGTGCCAGCACCCCGGACGGGTGGGAAGTAACCTACGAGCAGTACTTC. Its protein product is CASTPDGWEVTYEQYF.

V is TRBV6-1 and J is TRBJ2-1, with 15 bases aligning to TRBD2. V gave up 2 bases and J gave up 4 bases; unmatched junction bases: 3. Germline-derived CDR1 and CDR2 are MNHNS and SASEGT. This CDR3 contains 17 residues. The CDR3 nucleotides are TGTGCCAGCAGTGAATACGGGACTAGCGGGGGGTACAATGAGCAGTTCTTC. Amino acid sequence: CASSEYGTSGGYNEQFF.

This clone was seen a single time. V gene TRBV2 combines with J gene TRBJ1-6; unclear D gene. Trimming cost V 6 bases and J 7 bases, with 16 bases left between them. Germline V gene data show CDR1 as SNHLY and CDR2 as FYNNEI. CDR3 length: 15 amino acids. CDR3 in amino acids: CASSGRALSNSPLHF. CDR3 DNA sequence: TGTGCCAGCAGCGGGAGGGCGCTATCGAATTCACCCCTCCACTTT.

This clone was seen a handful of times. The chain is built from TRBV7-9 and TRBJ1-2, with 9 bases that match TRBD1. The germline gives CDR1 SEHNR, CDR2 FQNEAQ (reference sequence). The V and J ends lost 6 bases and 6 bases, in that order; junction bases with no gene match: 5. The length of the CDR3 is 13 residues. DNA of the CDR3: TGTGCCAGCAGTAGGGGGACAGGGAATGGCTACACCTTC. The encoded protein is CASSRGTGNGYTF.

The chain uses TRBV7-9 and TRBJ1-1; D ambiguous. Trimming cost V 1 base and J 3 bases, with 12 bases left between them. The length of the CDR3 is 15 residues. Germline values: CDR1 SEHNR, CDR2 FQNEAQ (reference sequence). This CDR3 reads CASSLEGISYTEAFF. CDR3 sequence (DNA): TGTGCCAGCAGCTTAGAAGGGATTTCGTACACTGAAGCTTTCTTT. The full variable domain, completed using reference TRBV7-9 and TRBJ1-1, is DTGVSQNPRHKITKRGQNVTFRCDPISEHNRLYWYRQTLGQGPEFLTYFQNEAQLEKSRLLSDRFSAERPKGSFSTLEIQRTEQGDSAMYLCASSLEGISYTEAFFGQGTRLTVV.

The genes are TRBV10-3 and TRBJ2-5; 8 bases are shared with TRBD1. V dropped 4 bases and J dropped 5; count of bases not matched to a gene: 3. The CDR3 has 13 amino acids. Per the germline V gene, CDR1 is ENHRY and CDR2 is SYGVKD. The CDR3 protein is CAISGRQGETQYF. In nucleotides, the CDR3 is TGTGCCATCAGTGGAAGACAGGGGGAGACCCAGTACTTC.

The rearrangement links TRBV5-4 to TRBJ2-7; 9 bases are a match to TRBD1. This CDR3 comprises 15 residues. J lost 3 bases, V lost 2 bases, and 6 bases had no gene match. Germline CDR1 SGHNT, CDR2 YYREEE (reference sequence). The CDR3 protein is CASSFPGQGLYEQYF. As DNA, the CDR3 is TGTGCCAGCAGCTTCCCGGGACAGGGACTCTACGAGCAGTACTTC. Complete variable domain (other parts from reference TRBV5-4 and TRBJ2-7): ETGVTQSPTHLIKTRGQQVTLRCSSQSGHNTVSWYQQALGQGPQFIFQYYREEENGRGNFPPRFSGLQFPNYSSELNVNALELDDSALYLCASSFPGQGLYEQYFGPGTRLTVT.

This clone is a singleton in its sample. The rearrangement uses TRBV9 and TRBJ2-7; the match to TRBD2 covers 7 bases. Germline loops: CDR1 SGDLS, CDR2 YYNGEE. J was trimmed by 4 bases and V by 1 base; bases with no gene match: 11. The CDR3 runs to 16 residues. The CDR3 region is CASSVLPSGDLYEQYF. CDR3 nucleotides: TGTGCCAGCAGCGTACTCCCGAGCGGGGACTTATACGAGCAGTACTTC.

The chain has TRBV5-1 and TRBJ1-4; TRBD1 aligns across 8 bases. The CDR3 runs 15 residues. J gave up 8 bases and V 5 bases, and 11 bases lay outside the gene matches. Germline loops: CDR1 SGHRS, CDR2 YFSETQ. The CDR3 protein is CASRASGTGTEKLFF. As DNA, the CDR3 is TGCGCCAGCAGAGCGTCCGGGACAGGTACCGAAAAACTGTTTTTT.

The genes are TRBV27 and TRBJ2-5; 7 bases match TRBD2. Germline loops: CDR1 MNHEY, CDR2 SMNVEV (reference sequence). This CDR3 has 13 amino acids. The V and J ends lost 3 bases and 9 bases, in that order; junction bases with no gene match: 7. In DNA form, the CDR3 reads TGTGCCAGCAGTTTCTCTAGCGGAAAGGCCCAGTACTTC. Translated: CASSFSSGKAQYF.

The table lists this clone with a count of one. This chain connects TRBV27 to TRBJ2-2; 7 bases match TRBD2. CDR3 length equals 16 residues. The germline V gene encodes CDR1 MNHEY and CDR2 SMNVEV (reference sequence). The trim removed 2 bases at V and 4 bases at J, leaving 7 bases unmatched. The DNA of the CDR3 is TGTGCCAGCAGTTTAGGGGGGGTAAGGGGCACCGGGGAGCTGTTTTTT. Residues: CASSLGGVRGTGELFF.

This sequence joins TRBV7-9 and TRBJ1-1; unclear D gene. Germline V gives CDR1 SEHNR, CDR2 FQNEAQ (reference sequence). Trimming took off 5 bases at V and 5 bases at J, with 15 bases between the two ends. The CDR3 loop spans 14 amino acids. CDR3 region: CASSILRGGTEAFF. CDR3 DNA sequence: TGTGCCAGCAGCATATTGAGAGGAGGTACTGAAGCTTTCTTT.

The rearrangement joins TRBV2 to TRBJ2-6; D is undetermined. Germline values: CDR1 SNHLY, CDR2 FYNNEI. The CDR3 spans 16 residues. V was trimmed by 0 bases and J by 0 bases, leaving 6 bases between them. The CDR3 bases are TGTGCCAGCAGTGAAGCCAGGAGCTCTGGGGCCAACGTCCTGACTTTC. Translated, it gives CASSEARSSGANVLTF.

V usage is TRBV7-2 and J usage is TRBJ2-5; no clear D. The V gene lost 3 bases and the J gene lost 0 bases, with 8 bases spanning the gap. The length of the CDR3 is 14 residues. In germline, CDR1 is SGHTA, CDR2 FQGNSA. Here the CDR3 DNA reads TGTGCCAGCAGCTTGGGTGCAGACCAAGAGACCCAGTACTTC. It translates to CASSLGADQETQYF.

V gene TRBV15 combines with J gene TRBJ1-6; D is uncertain. The V gene's germline CDR1 is LNHNV and CDR2 YYDKDF (reference sequence). V was pared by 0 bases and J by 5 bases, with 5 bases between. The CDR3 consists of 14 residues. As DNA, the CDR3 is TGTGCCACCAGCAGAGATAAGGATAATTCACCCCTCCACTTT. It yields the protein CATSRDKDNSPLHF.

V usage is TRBV19 and J usage is TRBJ2-5; D unresolved. Trimming shortened V by 1 base and J by 5 bases, and 8 bases separated the two germline ends. CDR3 length: 13 residues. Germline V lookup: CDR1 LNHDA, CDR2 SQIVND (reference sequence). The CDR3 loop reads CASSIGQMETQYF. The CDR3 nucleotides read TGTGCCAGTAGTATAGGGCAGATGGAGACCCAGTACTTC.

This chain joins TRBV6-1 and TRBJ1-2; no clear D. The germline gives CDR1 MNHNS, CDR2 SASEGT. CDR3 length: 15 amino acids. V shed 4 bases and J shed 0 bases, with 12 bases lying between them. Here the CDR3 DNA reads TGTGCCAGCAGTGTCCGTCGTGGTTCTAACTATGGCTACACCTTC. It translates to CASSVRRGSNYGYTF.

This clone has a single count. This sequence joins TRBV6-4 and TRBJ2-7, with 15 nucleotides matching TRBD2. Looked up from germline, CDR1 is MRHNA and CDR2 is SNTAGT. This CDR3 spans 18 amino acids. V lost 9 bases, J lost 2 bases, and 14 bases stayed unmatched. The CDR3 sequence is CARLYLGLAGGRPYEQYF. In nucleotides, the CDR3 is TGTGCCAGGCTGTATCTTGGACTAGCGGGGGGGCGGCCCTACGAGCAGTACTTC.

CDR3 loop: CASSAEGQGGTGELFF. In DNA form, the CDR3 reads TGTGCCAGCAGCGCGGAGGGACAGGGTGGAACCGGGGAGCTGTTTTTT. The rearrangement uses TRBV9 and TRBJ2-2; TRBD1 agrees at 9 bases. Per germline, CDR1 SGDLS and CDR2 YYNGEE. CDR3 length equals 16 residues. V gave up 3 bases and J gave up 5 bases; unmatched junction bases: 8.

The chain joins TRBV7-3 to TRBJ1-1; possible D gene TRBD1, 5 bases. Per the germline V gene, CDR1 is SGHTA and CDR2 is FQGTGA. The CDR3 runs to 13 residues. V dropped 2 bases and J dropped 5 bases, with 9 bases sitting between them. The CDR3 DNA follows: TGTGCCAGCAGCTTAGTACAGGAGACTGAAGCTTTCTTT. Translating it yields CASSLVQETEAFF.

The V gene is TRBV9, the J gene TRBJ1-3; TRBD1 matches 7 bases. Unmatched junction bases numbered 8, after V lost 3 bases and J lost 5 bases. The CDR3 is made up of 15 amino acids. Germline V CDR1 and CDR2: SGDLS, YYNGEE. The CDR3 region has the DNA TGTGCCAGCAGCGACCGCAGGGACAGCCGAAACACCATATATTTT. Translating gives CASSDRRDSRNTIYF.

The V and J genes are TRBV5-1 and TRBJ2-5, with a tentative D call TRBD1 (5 bases). There are 15 residues in the CDR3. Germline-derived CDR1 and CDR2 are SGHRS and YFSETQ. The V end was cut by 0 bases, the J end by 1 base, with 10 bases between. The CDR3 DNA reads as TGCGCCAGCAGCTTGGGGTCAGGGCTCCAAGAGACCCAGTACTTC. Amino acid sequence: CASSLGSGLQETQYF.

The gene calls are TRBV5-1 and TRBJ2-2; TRBD1 aligns across 10 bases. Germline assignment: CDR1 SGHRS and CDR2 YFSETQ. V was pared by 2 bases and J by 5 bases, with 3 bases of the junction left unmatched. This CDR3 is built from 15 residues. This CDR3 is CASSFGTGVTGELFF. CDR3 DNA: TGCGCCAGCAGCTTCGGGACAGGGGTTACCGGGGAGCTGTTTTTT. Variable domain in full (rest from reference TRBV5-1 and TRBJ2-2): KAGVTQTPRYLIKTRGQQVTLSCSPISGHRSVSWYQQTPGQGLQFLFEYFSETQRNKGNFPGRFSGRQFSNSRSEMNVSTLELGDSALYLCASSFGTGVTGELFFGEGSRLTVL.

The chain uses TRBV5-6 and TRBJ1-2; 8 bases map to TRBD1. The CDR3 runs 14 residues. J lost 4 bases, V lost 4 bases, and 6 bases had no gene match. CDR1 and CDR2 (germline): SGHDT, YYEEEE. CDR3 sequence: CASSRQGPGYGYTF. CDR3 DNA sequence: TGTGCCAGCAGCCGACAGGGGCCCGGCTATGGCTACACCTTC.